Sequencing of this T cell receptor beta chain was carried out in a study of CD8 T cell repertoires and HIV-1 epitope variants. Study summary: Twenty-five autologous and known Gag and Nef epitope variant peptides each stimulated T cells separately. Tested: three Gag epitope families, Nef HW9 and YT9. Equal numbers of autologous T cell-negative cells presented antigen to enriched T cells.

Remarks on this clone: No antigen is known for it.

Sequenced by immunoSEQ multiplex PCR; TCRdb stores in-frame clones only, minus some. The sample shows several thousand clones, 60% to 80% of them seen only once. The CDR3 has 13 amino acids. Germline V lookup: CDR1 SGHRS, CDR2 YFSETQ. With 3 bases removed from V and 10 bases from J, the gap between germline ends came to 16 bases. Study findings and constraints: Most of the nine antigen-specific clonotypes appeared cross-reactive to autologous or escape variants.

The sequencing sample was made of cultured CD8+ T cells derived from PBMCs. This chain joins TRBV5-1 and TRBJ2-5, with D possibly matching TRBD1 (6 bases). This TCR was sampled from a male donor with HIV. The CDR3 loop reads CASSSGQSPDQYF. The CDR3 DNA sequence: TGCGCCAGCAGCTCAGGACAGAGCCCGGACCAGTACTTC.